These T cell receptor beta chains were read from a single sample in a study of blood T cells in healthy people across ages. MiXCR, run by TCRdb on the 5' RACE reads, gives a single entry per CDR3 protein. Of under 2,000,000 distinct CDR3 sequences listed, roughly 52% are singletons. Sample: blood. The origin of the receptors is a woman aged 40 to 50 in good health. Both conserved end residues are part of each CDR3. D genes are given only for firm matches. A clone size is listed for some rows: how often the clone was seen (once, few, many), or a class if it is expanded.

J	V	D	size	DNA	CDR3
TRBJ1-2	TRBV7-9	TRBD1	once	TGTGCCAGCGGCCGGGACAGGGGCTTAGGTGGCTACACCTTC	CASGRDRGLGGYTF
TRBJ2-7	TRBV29-1	TRBD1	.	TGCAGCGTTGGGGACAGGGGCTACAATGGGCAGTACTTC	CSVGDRGYNGQYF
TRBJ1-2	TRBV4-2	.	few	TGTGCCAGCAGCCAAGAATGGCGGCAGAACTATGGCTACACCTTC	CASSQEWRQNYGYTF
TRBJ2-6	TRBV6-5	.	.	TGTGCCAGCAGTTACTCGGGGCTCGGGGCCAACGTCCTGACTTTC	CASSYSGLGANVLTF
TRBJ2-7	TRBV7-2	.	.	TGTGCCAGCAGCTTAAGCCCCTACCAGGGTAAGGTACATGAGCAGTACTTT	CASSLSPYQGKVHEQYF
TRBJ2-5	TRBV11-2	.	.	TGTGCCAGCAGCCACCAGGACGGGGGACAAGAGACCCAGTACTTC	CASSHQDGGQETQYF
TRBJ1-6	TRBV12-3/TRBV12-4	TRBD1	.	TGTGCCAGGGATTGCGGGACAGGGGATAATTCACCCCTCCACTTT	CARDCGTGDNSPLHF
TRBJ2-1	TRBV6-2/TRBV6-3	TRBD2	.	TGTGCCAGCAGACAAGCCCTAAGCGGGGGGGTGAAGGAGCAGTTCTTC	CASRQALSGGVKEQFF
TRBJ2-7	TRBV21-1	.	.	TGTGCCAGCAGCAAAAGACCGCCGTCTAGCGGAGGCGACGAGCAGTACTTC	CASSKRPPSSGGDEQYF
TRBJ2-1	TRBV13	TRBD2	.	TGTGCCAGCAGCTTGGCCGGGACTAGAGGGGTCAATGAGCAGTTCTTC	CASSLAGTRGVNEQFF
TRBJ2-3	TRBV6-4	TRBD2	.	TGTGCCAGCAGTGACTCTGGGGGGGGGAGCACAGATACGCAGTATTTT	CASSDSGGGSTDTQYF
TRBJ2-5	TRBV6-6	TRBD1	.	TGTGCCAGCACCTACGGGACAGCTTTTAGCAAGACCCAGTACTTC	CASTYGTAFSKTQYF
TRBJ2-3	TRBV7-2	.	few	TGTGCCAGCAGACCCTCTAAGGTGTTGGGACTCCCGCAGTATTTT	CASRPSKVLGLPQYF
TRBJ2-3	TRBV28	TRBD2	.	TGTGCCAGCATCGGACTAGCGGCGACAGATACGCAGTATTTT	CASIGLAATDTQYF
TRBJ2-7	TRBV6-1	.	.	TGTGCCAGCAGGGACAGCGACTACTACGAGCAGTACTTC	CASRDSDYYEQYF
TRBJ2-3	TRBV25-1	.	.	TGTGCCAGCAAAGCACAGGACACAGATACGCAGTATTTT	CASKAQDTDTQYF
TRBJ1-2	TRBV28	.	.	TGTGCCAGCAGTTTGGAACCAGACAGGTCTCCCTATGGCTACACCTTC	CASSLEPDRSPYGYTF
TRBJ2-3	TRBV11-3	TRBD1	few	TGTGCCAGCAGCTCAGGGGGCATAGCAGATACGCAGTATTTT	CASSSGGIADTQYF
TRBJ2-5	TRBV29-1	.	many	TGCAGCGTTGCCCCAGCTAAACAAGAGACCCAGTACTTC	CSVAPAKQETQYF
TRBJ2-7	TRBV6-6	TRBD2	.	TGTGCCAGCTACCTAGCGGGGGGGTACGAGCAGTACTTC	CASYLAGGYEQYF
TRBJ2-1	TRBV6-2/TRBV6-3	.	.	TGTGCCAGCAGCTATCGAGGACTACCCTACAATGAGCAGTTCTTC	CASSYRGLPYNEQFF
TRBJ1-4	TRBV4-1	.	.	TGCGCCAGCAGCCCACCATTTGGATCAACTAATGAAAAACTGTTTTTT	CASSPPFGSTNEKLFF
TRBJ2-7	TRBV29-1	.	.	TGCAGCGTTGACCACGGATACAATGAGCAGTACTTC	CSVDHGYNEQYF
TRBJ2-5	TRBV6-2/TRBV6-3	.	.	TGTGCCAGCAGTTCGTACCCCGGGACGCAAGAAGAGACCCAGTACTTC	CASSSYPGTQEETQYF
TRBJ1-2	TRBV4-2	.	.	TGTGCCAGCAGCCGTCCGGGGACGACTAACTATGGCTACACCTTC	CASSRPGTTNYGYTF
TRBJ2-6	TRBV24-1	.	.	TGTGCCACCAGTGATCAGGGTTGGGGAACCTCTGGGGCCAACGTCCTGACTTTC	CATSDQGWGTSGANVLTF
TRBJ2-3	TRBV12-3/TRBV12-4	.	.	TGTGCCAGCAGTCCGCGGGGTGCAGGGTATGATACGCAGTATTTT	CASSPRGAGYDTQYF
TRBJ2-3	TRBV9	TRBD2	.	TGTGCCAGCAGCGTGAGACTAGCGGGGGGGAGGAGCACAGATACGCAGTATTTT	CASSVRLAGGRSTDTQYF
TRBJ1-5	TRBV7-9	.	many	TGTGCCAGCAGCTTAGGTAATAATCAGCCCCAGCATTTT	CASSLGNNQPQHF
TRBJ1-2	TRBV9	TRBD1	.	TGTGCTAGCAGCGTCGGGACAGGCAACTATGGCTACACCTTC	CASSVGTGNYGYTF
TRBJ1-2	TRBV10-3	.	.	TGTGCCATCAATGGCGACCCGGCAGGATATGGCTACACCTTC	CAINGDPAGYGYTF
TRBJ2-1	TRBV20-1	TRBD2	.	TGCAGTGCTAGTCGAAGCTTGGAGCGGGGATACGATGAGCAGTTCTTC	CSASRSLERGYDEQFF
TRBJ2-2	TRBV7-6	.	.	TGTGCCAGCAGCTTACCCGAGTTGGCCGGGGAGCTGTTTTTT	CASSLPELAGELFF
TRBJ2-3	TRBV2	.	.	TGTGCCAGCAATGTAAGAGTGGCAGATACGCAGTATTTT	CASNVRVADTQYF
TRBJ2-3	TRBV5-6	.	few	TGTGCCAGCAGCTCGCTTGGGGGCGGGTATTCGGATACGCAGTATTTT	CASSSLGGGYSDTQYF
TRBJ2-1	TRBV7-9	.	few	TGTGCCAGCAGCCAATACGACTCCTCCTACAATGAGCAGTTCTTC	CASSQYDSSYNEQFF
TRBJ2-3	TRBV29-1	.	.	TGCAGCGTTCAAACCGACGGATACACAGATACGCAGTATTTT	CSVQTDGYTDTQYF
TRBJ1-2	TRBV6-6	TRBD1	.	TGTGCCAGCCGCCCCCGGGACAGGGGGTATGGCTACACCTTC	CASRPRDRGYGYTF
TRBJ2-7	TRBV28	TRBD2	.	TGTGCCAGCAGACCTCCACTAGCGGGGGTTGGCGAGCAGTACTTC	CASRPPLAGVGEQYF
TRBJ2-1	TRBV6-2/TRBV6-3	TRBD2	.	TGTGCCAGCAGCCGCCCCTGGGGGAGGGGAGACAATGAGCAGTTCTTC	CASSRPWGRGDNEQFF
TRBJ1-5	TRBV27	.	few	TGTGCCAGCAGTTCCCGGGCCCCCGGAAGGACTGGGAATCAGCCCCAGCATTTT	CASSSRAPGRTGNQPQHF
TRBJ2-5	TRBV4-3	.	.	TGCGCCAGCAGCCAAGAACGGGGCGAGACCCGGTACTTC	CASSQERGETRYF
TRBJ2-7	TRBV29-1	.	.	TGCAGCGCTTGGGAACAGGTGGCCTACGCGCAGTACTTC	CSAWEQVAYAQYF
TRBJ2-5	TRBV18	.	few	TGTGCCAGCTCACCACCGCGGGAATTCGGGGAGACCCAGTACTTC	CASSPPREFGETQYF
TRBJ1-4	TRBV12-3/TRBV12-4	.	few	TGTGCCAGCAGTTTAGGGACAGAGGTGGATCTGTTTTTT	CASSLGTEVDLFF
TRBJ2-7	TRBV4-3	.	few	TGCGCCAGCAGCCAATATCAGGGGCGTTGGGAGCAGTACTTC	CASSQYQGRWEQYF
TRBJ2-1	TRBV20-1	TRBD2	.	TGCAGTGCTAGAGAACCTAGCGGGGGGTCCCGTGAGCAGTTCTTC	CSAREPSGGSREQFF
TRBJ2-1	TRBV20-1	TRBD2	.	TGCAGCGCGGGGGACCACTCCTACAATGAGCAGTTCTTC	CSAGDHSYNEQFF
TRBJ2-4	TRBV4-1	TRBD2	.	TGCGCCAGCAGCCAAGATCGGGCTAGCGGGGGAGACATTCAGTACTTC	CASSQDRASGGDIQYF